Many counts were recorded for the clone carrying this TCR beta chain. TCRdb re-called the 5' RACE reads with MiXCR, one entry per CDR3 protein. This sample yields 45,000 to 55,000 distinct CDR3 sequences, of which about 5.8% are seen a single time; approximately 12% belongs to the top ten. The data stem from a study of spatial heterogeneity in lung cancer. Time point of the sample: sample taken at primary tumor resection. V trimming: 4 bases; J trimming: 4 bases; junction bases outside the gene matches: 2. CDR3 size: 15 residues. In germline, CDR1 is LNHDA, CDR2 SQIVND (reference sequence). The clonotype comes from a male donor with early-stage non-small cell lung cancer. Sequencing was performed on PBMCs, taken at surgery. The V and J genes are TRBV19 and TRBJ1-5; TRBD1 matches at 12 bases. As DNA, the CDR3 is TGTGCCAGTAGTAGGGGACAGGGGGCGAATCAGCCCCAGCATTTT. Its translation: CASSRGQGANQPQHF.